This T cell receptor (beta chain) is drawn from a study of T-cell memory formation after mild COVID-19. General observations from the study: Clonal second-wave expansions that peaked on day 37 had unconfirmed SARS-CoV-2 specificity. Balance between CD4 and CD8 was seen in clones contracting day 15 to 85, and a CD4+ lean was seen in later expanders.

For this clonotype: Antigen unknown.

A single record per CDR3 protein comes from TCRdb applying MiXCR to the 5' RACE reads. The sample records over 150,000 distinct CDR3 sequences, approximately 17% being singletons. Material for sequencing was PBMCs or a T cell subset sorted from them (not recorded which). This sequence was found in a young man who had mild COVID-19 (a few samples of this study predate the infection). Cell type and time point are not known.

The CDR3 nucleotides read TGTGCCAGCAGCTTAAACAGACCGGGTGAAAAACTGTTTTTT. This encodes CASSLNRPGEKLFF. This chain joins TRBV7-9 and TRBJ1-4; D remains unclear. V was trimmed by 2 bases and J by 7 bases, leaving 11 bases between them. The length of the CDR3 is 14 residues. Germline V gene lookup returns CDR1 SEHNR and CDR2 FQNEAQ (reference sequence). Full variable domain (rest looked up from reference TRBV7-9 and TRBJ1-4): DTGVSQNPRHKITKRGQNVTFRCDPISEHNRLYWYRQTLGQGPEFLTYFQNEAQLEKSRLLSDRFSAERPKGSFSTLEIQRTEQGDSAMYLCASSLNRPGEKLFFGSGTQLSVL.